This T cell receptor (beta chain) was obtained from a study of blood T cell repertoires in COVID-19. Original handling: Amplification from reference gene primers served as the basis for estimated nucleated cell counts. Assay used: immunoSEQ multiplex PCR; TCRdb lists only in-frame clones, some missing. V and J calls and clone size come straight from that table; D and trimming were deduced from the DNA. The table has around 220,000 clones, about 88% seen once. Deletions cut 0 bases from V and 6 bases from J, with 7 bases between. The germline gives CDR1 SGHRS, CDR2 YFSETQ. The CDR3 has 13 amino acids. The genes are TRBV5-1 and TRBJ2-1; D uncertain. This TCR was sampled from a woman in her 50s with COVID-19, enrolled during active disease. The source material was peripheral blood. The CDR3 DNA reads TGCGCCAGCAGCTTGGCCACGGGCAATGAGCAGTTCTTC. This sequence encodes CASSLATGNEQFF. Full variable domain (missing parts from reference TRBV5-1 and TRBJ2-1): KAGVTQTPRYLIKTRGQQVTLSCSPISGHRSVSWYQQTPGQGLQFLFEYFSETQRNKGNFPGRFSGRQFSNSRSEMNVSTLELGDSALYLCASSLATGNEQFFGPGTRLTVL.